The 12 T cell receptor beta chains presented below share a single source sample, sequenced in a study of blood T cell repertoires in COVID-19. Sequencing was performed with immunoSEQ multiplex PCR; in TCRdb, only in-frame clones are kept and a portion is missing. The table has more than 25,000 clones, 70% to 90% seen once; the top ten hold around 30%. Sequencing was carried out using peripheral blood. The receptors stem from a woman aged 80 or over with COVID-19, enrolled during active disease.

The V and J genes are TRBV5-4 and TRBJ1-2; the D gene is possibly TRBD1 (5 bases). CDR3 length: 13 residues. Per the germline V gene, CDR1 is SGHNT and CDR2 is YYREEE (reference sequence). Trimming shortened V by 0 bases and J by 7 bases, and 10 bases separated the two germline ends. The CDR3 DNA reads TGTGCCAGCAGCTTGGCCGGGGGGGGTGGCTACACCTTC. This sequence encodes CASSLAGGGGYTF.

The CDR3 sequence is CASSGDRDIGYTF. In DNA form, the CDR3 reads TGTGCCAGCAGCGGGGACAGGGATATTGGCTACACCTTC. The V and J genes are TRBV6-5 and TRBJ1-2; 9 nucleotides match TRBD1. This CDR3 contains 13 residues. CDR1 and CDR2 from the germline V gene are MNHEY and SVGAGI. J gave up 7 bases and V 6 bases, and 6 bases lay outside the gene matches.

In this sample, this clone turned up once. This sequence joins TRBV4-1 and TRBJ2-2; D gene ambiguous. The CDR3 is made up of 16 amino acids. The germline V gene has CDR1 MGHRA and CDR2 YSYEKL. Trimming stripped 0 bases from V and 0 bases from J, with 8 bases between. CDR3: CASSQDGVANTGELFF. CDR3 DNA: TGCGCCAGCAGCCAAGATGGAGTAGCGAACACCGGGGAGCTGTTTTTT.

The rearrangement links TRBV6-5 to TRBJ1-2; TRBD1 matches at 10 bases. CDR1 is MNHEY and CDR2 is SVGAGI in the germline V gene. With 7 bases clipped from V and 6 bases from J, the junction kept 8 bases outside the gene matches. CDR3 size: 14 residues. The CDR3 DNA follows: TGTGCCAGCATCACCACCGGGACAGGGGATGGCTACACCTTC. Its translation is CASITTGTGDGYTF.

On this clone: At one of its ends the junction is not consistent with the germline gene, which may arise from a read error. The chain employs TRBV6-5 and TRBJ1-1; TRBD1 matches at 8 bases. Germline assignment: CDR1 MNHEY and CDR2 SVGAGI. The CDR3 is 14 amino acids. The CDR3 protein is CASSLTPDRGETFF. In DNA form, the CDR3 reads TGTGCCAGCAGTCTTACACCTGACAGGGGTGAAACTTTCTTT.

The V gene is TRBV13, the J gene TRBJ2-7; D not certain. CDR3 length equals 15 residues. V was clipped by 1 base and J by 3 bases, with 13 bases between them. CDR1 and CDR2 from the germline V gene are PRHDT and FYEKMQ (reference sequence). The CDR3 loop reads CASSLVSERVYEQYF. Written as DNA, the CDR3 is TGTGCCAGCAGCTTAGTCTCGGAGAGAGTCTACGAGCAGTACTTC.

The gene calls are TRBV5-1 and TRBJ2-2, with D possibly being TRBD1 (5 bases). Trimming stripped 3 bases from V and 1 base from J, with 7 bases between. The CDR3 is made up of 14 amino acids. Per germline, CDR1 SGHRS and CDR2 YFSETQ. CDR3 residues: CASSSTGNTGELFF. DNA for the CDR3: TGCGCCAGCAGCTCTACAGGGAACACCGGGGAGCTGTTTTTT.

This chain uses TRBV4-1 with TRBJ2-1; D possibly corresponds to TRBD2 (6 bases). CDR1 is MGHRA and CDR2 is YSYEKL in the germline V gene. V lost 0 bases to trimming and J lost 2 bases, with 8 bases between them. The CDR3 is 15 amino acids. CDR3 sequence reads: CASSQDGTPYNEQFF. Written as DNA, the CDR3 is TGCGCCAGCAGCCAAGACGGGACTCCCTACAATGAGCAGTTCTTC.

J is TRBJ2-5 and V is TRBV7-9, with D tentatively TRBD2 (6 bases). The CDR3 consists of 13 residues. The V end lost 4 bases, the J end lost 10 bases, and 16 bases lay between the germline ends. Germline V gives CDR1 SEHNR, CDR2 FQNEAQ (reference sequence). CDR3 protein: CASSSSPGRDQYF. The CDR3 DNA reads TGTGCCAGCAGCTCGAGCCCCGGGCGGGACCAGTACTTC.

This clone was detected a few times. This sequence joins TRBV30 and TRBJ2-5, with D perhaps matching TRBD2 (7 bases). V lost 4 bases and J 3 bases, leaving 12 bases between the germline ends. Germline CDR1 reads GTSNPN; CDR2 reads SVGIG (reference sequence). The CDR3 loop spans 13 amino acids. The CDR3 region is CAWTGGGEETQYF. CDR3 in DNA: TGTGCCTGGACGGGCGGGGGCGAAGAGACCCAGTACTTC.

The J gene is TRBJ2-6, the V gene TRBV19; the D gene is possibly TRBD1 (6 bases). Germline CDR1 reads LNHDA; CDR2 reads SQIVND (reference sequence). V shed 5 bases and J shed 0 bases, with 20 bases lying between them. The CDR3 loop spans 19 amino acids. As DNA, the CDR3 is TGTGCCAGTAGTCCCGGGACACCACGCGGAGGCTCTGGGGCCAACGTCCTGACTTTC. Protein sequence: CASSPGTPRGGSGANVLTF.

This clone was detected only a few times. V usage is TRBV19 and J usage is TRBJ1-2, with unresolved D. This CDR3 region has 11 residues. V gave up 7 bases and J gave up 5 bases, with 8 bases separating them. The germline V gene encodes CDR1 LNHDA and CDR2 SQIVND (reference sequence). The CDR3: CASKRGYGYTF. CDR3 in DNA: TGTGCCAGTAAAAGAGGGTATGGCTACACCTTC.